A selection of T cell receptor beta chains follows, all from one sample in a study of T cell responses to AZD1222 COVID-19 vaccine. Clones were read by immunoSEQ multiplex PCR, and TCRdb kept only the in-frame ones, dropping some. The sample lists about 140,000 clones, approximately 94% occurring once. The source was peripheral blood, collected on day 0 of AZD1222 vaccination. The source of these receptors is an adult in good health. Both conserved end residues are part of each CDR3. A D gene is named only where the DNA matches it firmly. Clone size is given for some rows only: seen once, a few or many times, or a class if the clone is expanded.

abundance: medium-sized
v_gene: TRBV7-7
d_gene: TRBD2
j_gene: TRBJ2-2
CDR3nt: TGTGCTAGCAGCTTCGGACTAGCGGCGAACACCGGGGAGCTGTTTTTT
CDR3aa: CASSFGLAANTGELFF

abundance: -
v_gene: TRBV3-1/TRBV3-2
d_gene: -
j_gene: TRBJ1-5
CDR3nt: TGTGCCAGCAGCTCCAGTGGCTATAGCAATCAGCCCCAGCATTTT
CDR3aa: CASSSSGYSNQPQHF

abundance: -
v_gene: TRBV11-3
d_gene: -
j_gene: TRBJ2-2
CDR3nt: TGTGCCAGCAGCTTAGACTTGCCCGGACGGCTCAACGCGAACACCGGGGAGCTGTTTTTT
CDR3aa: CASSLDLPGRLNANTGELFF

abundance: -
v_gene: TRBV5-1
d_gene: TRBD1
j_gene: TRBJ2-7
CDR3nt: TGCGCCAGCAGCCTAGGAATAGGACAGGGATCCTACGAGCAGTACTTC
CDR3aa: CASSLGIGQGSYEQYF

abundance: -
v_gene: TRBV18
d_gene: -
j_gene: TRBJ1-2
CDR3nt: TGTGCCAGCTCACAGGATTTCAGGGGATATGGCTACACCTTC
CDR3aa: CASSQDFRGYGYTF

abundance: -
v_gene: TRBV7-9
d_gene: -
j_gene: TRBJ2-7
CDR3nt: TGTGCCAGCAGCTTACTAGGGGGTATTGGCTACGAGCAGTACTTC
CDR3aa: CASSLLGGIGYEQYF

abundance: -
v_gene: TRBV4-2
d_gene: TRBD2
j_gene: TRBJ2-1
CDR3nt: TGTGCCAGCAGCCAAGAAGCGGGGGGCTTTCTCTACAATGAGCAGTTCTTC
CDR3aa: CASSQEAGGFLYNEQFF

abundance: -
v_gene: TRBV19
d_gene: -
j_gene: TRBJ2-5
CDR3nt: TGTGCCAGTAGAAAGCCTGAACAGGGAATCCAAGAGACCCAGTACTTC
CDR3aa: CASRKPEQGIQETQYF

abundance: -
v_gene: TRBV6-1
d_gene: -
j_gene: TRBJ2-3
CDR3nt: TGTGCCAGCAGTCAAGGGGGGGGGTCATTTGCAGATACGCAGTATTTT
CDR3aa: CASSQGGGSFADTQYF

abundance: -
v_gene: TRBV7-9
d_gene: TRBD2
j_gene: TRBJ2-5
CDR3nt: TGTGCCAGCAGCTTTTCGGGGGCTAGCGGGGCGCTAAAACAAGAGACCCAGTACTTC
CDR3aa: CASSFSGASGALKQETQYF

abundance: -
v_gene: TRBV7-2
d_gene: -
j_gene: TRBJ1-4
CDR3nt: TGTGCCAGCAGCCCGGGGGGGGAAAAACTGTTTTTT
CDR3aa: CASSPGGEKLFF

abundance: -
v_gene: TRBV2
d_gene: TRBD1
j_gene: TRBJ2-1
CDR3nt: TGTGCCAGCACTGCAGAAAGATGGGACAGTAAGTTCTTC
CDR3aa: CASTAERWDSKFF

abundance: -
v_gene: TRBV5-1
d_gene: -
j_gene: TRBJ1-5
CDR3nt: TGCGCCAGCAGCCCGGCCCAGGGTCAGGATCAGCCCCAGCATTTT
CDR3aa: CASSPAQGQDQPQHF

abundance: -
v_gene: TRBV21-1
d_gene: -
j_gene: TRBJ1-2
CDR3nt: TGTGCCAGCAGCACAGGGGACAGGGGCGGGAGCCTCTATGGCTACACCTTC
CDR3aa: CASSTGDRGGSLYGYTF

abundance: once
v_gene: TRBV9
d_gene: -
j_gene: TRBJ1-2
CDR3nt: TGTGCCAGCAGCGTAGGCCAGACAGTTCCAAACGTTAACTATGGCTACACCTTC
CDR3aa: CASSVGQTVPNVNYGYTF

abundance: -
v_gene: TRBV2
d_gene: -
j_gene: TRBJ1-5
CDR3nt: TGTGCCAGCAGTGAATGGCGCCAATATAGCAATCAGCCCCAGCATTTT
CDR3aa: CASSEWRQYSNQPQHF

abundance: -
v_gene: TRBV28
d_gene: -
j_gene: TRBJ2-1
CDR3nt: TGTGCCAGCAGTGATGTCATCGCCAGAGGGACCAATAAAAGATACAATGAGCAGTTCTTC
CDR3aa: CASSDVIARGTNKRYNEQFF

abundance: -
v_gene: TRBV5-1
d_gene: -
j_gene: TRBJ2-7
CDR3nt: TGCGCCAGCAGGACACGGGACACCATCTACGAGCAGTACTTC
CDR3aa: CASRTRDTIYEQYF

abundance: -
v_gene: TRBV2
d_gene: -
j_gene: TRBJ1-1
CDR3nt: TGTGCCAGCAGGTCAGGGTATTCGGTCGGGGACACTGAAGCTTTCTTT
CDR3aa: CASRSGYSVGDTEAFF

abundance: -
v_gene: TRBV12-1
d_gene: -
j_gene: TRBJ1-1
CDR3nt: TGTGCCAGCAGCTTTCAGGGGTTGACTGAAGCTTTCTTT
CDR3aa: CASSFQGLTEAFF

abundance: -
v_gene: TRBV10-2
d_gene: -
j_gene: TRBJ2-1
CDR3nt: TGCGCCAGCAGTGAGTCTGACGGGGTGGGTACGGGTGAGCAGTTCTTC
CDR3aa: CASSESDGVGTGEQFF

abundance: -
v_gene: TRBV19
d_gene: -
j_gene: TRBJ1-1
CDR3nt: TGTGCCAGTAGTACGACGACAGACACGAACACTGAAGCTTTCTTT
CDR3aa: CASSTTTDTNTEAFF

abundance: -
v_gene: TRBV9
d_gene: -
j_gene: TRBJ1-3
CDR3nt: TGTGCCAGCAGCCCACCCCGGGAGGGCGGAAACACCATATATTTT
CDR3aa: CASSPPREGGNTIYF

abundance: -
v_gene: TRBV30
d_gene: TRBD1
j_gene: TRBJ1-2
CDR3nt: TGTGCCTGGAGTGTACGGGTCAGGGGGCAGGAGAACTATGGCTACACCTTC
CDR3aa: CAWSVRVRGQENYGYTF

abundance: -
v_gene: TRBV5-1
d_gene: -
j_gene: TRBJ1-1
CDR3nt: TGCGCCAGCAGTTCGGAGTGGGGAACGTACGGCACTGAAGCTTTCTTT
CDR3aa: CASSSEWGTYGTEAFF

abundance: few
v_gene: TRBV11-2
d_gene: -
j_gene: TRBJ2-7
CDR3nt: TGTGCCAGCAGCCCAAATACCGCGGGCTACGAGCAGTACTTC
CDR3aa: CASSPNTAGYEQYF

abundance: -
v_gene: TRBV5-1
d_gene: -
j_gene: TRBJ2-7
CDR3nt: TGCGCCAGCAGCTCCAGGGGCAACGAGCAGTACTTC
CDR3aa: CASSSRGNEQYF

abundance: once
v_gene: TRBV7-2
d_gene: -
j_gene: TRBJ2-1
CDR3nt: TGTGCCAGCAGCTTAGCGGGGGGGCTTTGGGAGCAGTTCTTC
CDR3aa: CASSLAGGLWEQFF

abundance: -
v_gene: TRBV4-2
d_gene: TRBD1
j_gene: TRBJ2-3
CDR3nt: TGTGCCAGCAGCCAGGAAAGACAGGGGTCAGATACGCAGTATTTT
CDR3aa: CASSQERQGSDTQYF

abundance: -
v_gene: TRBV12-3/TRBV12-4
d_gene: TRBD1
j_gene: TRBJ1-2
CDR3nt: TGTGCCAGCTTTCGGACAGGGGAAGGCTACACCTTC
CDR3aa: CASFRTGEGYTF

abundance: once
v_gene: TRBV6-5
d_gene: TRBD1
j_gene: TRBJ1-2
CDR3nt: TGTGCCAGCAGGAGACAGGGGGCGGATGGCTACACCTTC
CDR3aa: CASRRQGADGYTF

abundance: once
v_gene: TRBV5-5
d_gene: -
j_gene: TRBJ1-5
CDR3nt: TGTGCCAGCAGGGGGGGAAGCAATCAGCCCCAGCATTTT
CDR3aa: CASRGGSNQPQHF

abundance: -
v_gene: TRBV7-9
d_gene: -
j_gene: TRBJ1-6
CDR3nt: TGTGCCAGCTCTGGGCAGGGAGTTTATAATTCACCCCTCCACTTT
CDR3aa: CASSGQGVYNSPLHF

abundance: -
v_gene: TRBV30
d_gene: -
j_gene: TRBJ1-1
CDR3nt: TGTGCCTGGGCTGACGGGGCTGAAGCTTTCTTT
CDR3aa: CAWADGAEAFF

abundance: -
v_gene: TRBV7-2
d_gene: -
j_gene: TRBJ2-7
CDR3nt: TGTGCCAGCAGCACCCCAGGCTCCTACGAGCAGTACTTC
CDR3aa: CASSTPGSYEQYF

abundance: -
v_gene: TRBV27
d_gene: -
j_gene: TRBJ1-1
CDR3nt: TGTGCCGCAGGACCGGGGGTCTTGAACACTGAAGCTTTCTTT
CDR3aa: CAAGPGVLNTEAFF

abundance: -
v_gene: TRBV5-1
d_gene: TRBD1
j_gene: TRBJ1-2
CDR3nt: TGCGCCAGCAGCTTGCAGGGGGTAGGCGGCTACACCTTC
CDR3aa: CASSLQGVGGYTF

abundance: -
v_gene: TRBV9
d_gene: -
j_gene: TRBJ1-6
CDR3nt: TGTGCCAGCAGCCCCACTGACGGGGGAGGCTCCTATAATTCACCCCTCCACTTT
CDR3aa: CASSPTDGGGSYNSPLHF

abundance: -
v_gene: TRBV7-2
d_gene: -
j_gene: TRBJ1-4
CDR3nt: TGTGCCAGCAGCTTAGCGGGGTCAACTAATGAAAAACTGTTTTTT
CDR3aa: CASSLAGSTNEKLFF

abundance: -
v_gene: TRBV29-1
d_gene: TRBD1
j_gene: TRBJ2-2
CDR3nt: TGCAGCGTTGACCCCCAGGACAGGGGGCTTGGCGGGGAGCTGTTTTTT
CDR3aa: CSVDPQDRGLGGELFF

abundance: -
v_gene: TRBV3-1/TRBV3-2
d_gene: TRBD1
j_gene: TRBJ1-2
CDR3nt: TGTGCCAGCAGCCAAGTAGGGACAGGAGGGGTTCATGGCTACACCTTC
CDR3aa: CASSQVGTGGVHGYTF

abundance: -
v_gene: TRBV19
d_gene: TRBD2
j_gene: TRBJ2-7
CDR3nt: TGTGCCAGTAGTACACCGGGACTAGCGGGATCCTACGAGCAGTACTTC
CDR3aa: CASSTPGLAGSYEQYF

abundance: -
v_gene: TRBV3-1/TRBV3-2
d_gene: TRBD2
j_gene: TRBJ2-4
CDR3nt: TGTGCCAGCAGCCAAGTAGGGCGGGGGGGCAGAAACATTCAGTACTTC
CDR3aa: CASSQVGRGGRNIQYF

abundance: -
v_gene: TRBV28
d_gene: -
j_gene: TRBJ1-1
CDR3nt: TGTGCCAGCAGTACAAAACCGACAGGAGAAGCTTTCTTT
CDR3aa: CASSTKPTGEAFF

abundance: -
v_gene: TRBV5-1
d_gene: TRBD1
j_gene: TRBJ1-2
CDR3nt: TGCGCCAGCAGCGGCCCGGGACAGGGTGGTCTACGGCTATATGGCTACACCTTC
CDR3aa: CASSGPGQGGLRLYGYTF

abundance: once
v_gene: TRBV10-3
d_gene: -
j_gene: TRBJ1-5
CDR3nt: TGTGCCATCAGTGCTGGGGGTTGGCAGCCCCAGCATTTT
CDR3aa: CAISAGGWQPQHF

abundance: -
v_gene: TRBV7-9
d_gene: -
j_gene: TRBJ1-5
CDR3nt: TGTGCCAGCAGCTTAGGGTCTGGAGGCAATCAGCCCCAGCATTTT
CDR3aa: CASSLGSGGNQPQHF

abundance: -
v_gene: TRBV7-8
d_gene: -
j_gene: TRBJ1-2
CDR3nt: TGTGCCAGCAGTCTTGCGCCGGGACACGAATATGGCTACACCTTC
CDR3aa: CASSLAPGHEYGYTF

abundance: once
v_gene: TRBV2
d_gene: TRBD1
j_gene: TRBJ1-2
CDR3nt: TGTGCCAGCAGGCTGGGGGACAGTCTTGGCTACACCTTC
CDR3aa: CASRLGDSLGYTF

abundance: -
v_gene: TRBV6-1
d_gene: -
j_gene: TRBJ2-7
CDR3nt: TGTGCCAGCAGTGAATGGGGGGACGCCTACGAGCAGTACTTC
CDR3aa: CASSEWGDAYEQYF

abundance: -
v_gene: TRBV28
d_gene: -
j_gene: TRBJ1-1
CDR3nt: TGTGCCAGCAACACAGGGAACACTGAAGCTTTCTTT
CDR3aa: CASNTGNTEAFF

abundance: -
v_gene: TRBV5-1
d_gene: TRBD1
j_gene: TRBJ1-6
CDR3nt: TGCGCCAGCAGCCCGGGGACAGGGAGCTCCTATAATTCACCCCTCCACTTT
CDR3aa: CASSPGTGSSYNSPLHF

abundance: -
v_gene: TRBV7-6
d_gene: -
j_gene: TRBJ1-2
CDR3nt: TGTGCCAGCAGCTTAGCCGCGGGTGACCCCTACAATAACTATGGCTACACCTTC
CDR3aa: CASSLAAGDPYNNYGYTF

abundance: -
v_gene: TRBV5-6
d_gene: TRBD1
j_gene: TRBJ2-5
CDR3nt: TGTGCCAGCAGCTCGACAGGGGAAGAGACCCAGTACTTC
CDR3aa: CASSSTGEETQYF

abundance: -
v_gene: TRBV11-3
d_gene: -
j_gene: TRBJ1-1
CDR3nt: TGTGCCAGCAGCTTTAGAGGGTTAAACACTGAAGCTTTCTTT
CDR3aa: CASSFRGLNTEAFF